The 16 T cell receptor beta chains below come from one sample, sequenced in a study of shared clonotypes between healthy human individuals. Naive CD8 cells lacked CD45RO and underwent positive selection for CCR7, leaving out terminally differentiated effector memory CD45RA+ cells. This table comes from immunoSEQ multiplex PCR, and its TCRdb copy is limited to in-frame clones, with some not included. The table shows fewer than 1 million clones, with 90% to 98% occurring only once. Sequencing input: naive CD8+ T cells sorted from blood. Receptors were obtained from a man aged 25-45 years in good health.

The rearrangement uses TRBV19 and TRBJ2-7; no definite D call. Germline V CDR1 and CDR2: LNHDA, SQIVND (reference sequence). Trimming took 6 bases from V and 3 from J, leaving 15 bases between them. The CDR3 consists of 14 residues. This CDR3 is CASSPGPGVYEQYF. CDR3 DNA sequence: TGTGCCAGTAGCCCCGGTCCAGGAGTCTACGAGCAGTACTTC.

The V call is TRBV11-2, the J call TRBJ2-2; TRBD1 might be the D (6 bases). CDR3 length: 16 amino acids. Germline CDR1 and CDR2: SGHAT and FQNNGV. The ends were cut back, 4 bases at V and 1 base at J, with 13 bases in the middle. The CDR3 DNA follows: TGTGCCAGCAGCTCCTTTCTGGACAGGAACACCGGGGAGCTGTTTTTT. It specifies CASSSFLDRNTGELFF.

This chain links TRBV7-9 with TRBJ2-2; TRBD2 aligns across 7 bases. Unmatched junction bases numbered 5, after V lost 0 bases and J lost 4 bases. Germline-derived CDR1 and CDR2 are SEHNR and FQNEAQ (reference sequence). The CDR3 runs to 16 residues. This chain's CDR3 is CASSLAPGLGTGELFF. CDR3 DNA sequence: TGTGCCAGCAGCTTAGCCCCCGGACTAGGCACCGGGGAGCTGTTTTTT.

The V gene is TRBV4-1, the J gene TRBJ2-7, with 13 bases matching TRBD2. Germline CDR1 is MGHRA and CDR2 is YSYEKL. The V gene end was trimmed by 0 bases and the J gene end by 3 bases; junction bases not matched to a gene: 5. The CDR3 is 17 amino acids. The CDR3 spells CASSQDETSGRIYEQYF. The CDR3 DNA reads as TGCGCCAGCAGCCAAGACGAGACTAGCGGGAGGATCTACGAGCAGTACTTC.

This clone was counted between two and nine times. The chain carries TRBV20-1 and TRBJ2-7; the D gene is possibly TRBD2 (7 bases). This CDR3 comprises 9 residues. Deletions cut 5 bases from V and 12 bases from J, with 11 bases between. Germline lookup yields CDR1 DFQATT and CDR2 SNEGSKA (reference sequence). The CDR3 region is CSAGGAPYF. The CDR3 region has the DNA TGCAGTGCTGGGGGGGCACCGTACTTC.

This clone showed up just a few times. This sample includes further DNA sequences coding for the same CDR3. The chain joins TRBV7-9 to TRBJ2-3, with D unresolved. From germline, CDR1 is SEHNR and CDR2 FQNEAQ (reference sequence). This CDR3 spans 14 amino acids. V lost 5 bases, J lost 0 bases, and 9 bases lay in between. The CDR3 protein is CASSLYSSTDTQYF. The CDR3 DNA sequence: TGTGCCAGCAGCCTTTATTCTAGCACAGATACGCAGTATTTT.

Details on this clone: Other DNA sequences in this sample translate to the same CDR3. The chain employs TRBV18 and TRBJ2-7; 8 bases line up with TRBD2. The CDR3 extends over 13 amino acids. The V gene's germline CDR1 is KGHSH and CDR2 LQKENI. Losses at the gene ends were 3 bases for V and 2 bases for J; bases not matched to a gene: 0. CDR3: CASSPGRAYEQYF. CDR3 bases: TGTGCCAGCTCACCCGGGAGGGCCTACGAGCAGTACTTC.

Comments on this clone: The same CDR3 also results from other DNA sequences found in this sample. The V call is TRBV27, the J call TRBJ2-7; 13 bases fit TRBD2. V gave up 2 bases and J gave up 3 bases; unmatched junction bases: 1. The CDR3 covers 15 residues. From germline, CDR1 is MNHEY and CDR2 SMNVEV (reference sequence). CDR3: CASSLGTSGIYEQYF. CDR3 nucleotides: TGTGCCAGCAGTTTAGGGACTAGCGGGATCTACGAGCAGTACTTC.

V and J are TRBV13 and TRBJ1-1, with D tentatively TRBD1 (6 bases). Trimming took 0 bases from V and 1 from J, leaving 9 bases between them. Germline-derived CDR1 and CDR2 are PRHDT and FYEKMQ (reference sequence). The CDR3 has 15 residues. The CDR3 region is CASSLGTGTNTEAFF. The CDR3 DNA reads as TGTGCCAGCAGCTTAGGGACAGGTACGAACACTGAAGCTTTCTTT.

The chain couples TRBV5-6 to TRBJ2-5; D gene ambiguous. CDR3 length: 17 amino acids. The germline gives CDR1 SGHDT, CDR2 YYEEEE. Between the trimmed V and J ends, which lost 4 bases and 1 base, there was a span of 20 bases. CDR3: CASSPQLPGTFQETQYF. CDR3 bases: TGTGCCAGCAGCCCACAACTACCCGGTACCTTCCAAGAGACCCAGTACTTC.

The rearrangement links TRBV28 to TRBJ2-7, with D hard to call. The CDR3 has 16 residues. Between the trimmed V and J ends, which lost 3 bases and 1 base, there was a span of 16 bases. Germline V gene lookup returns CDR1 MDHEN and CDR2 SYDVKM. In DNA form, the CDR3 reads TGTGCCAGCAGTTTTAGGGTTAGTGACTCATCCTACGAGCAGTACTTC. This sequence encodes CASSFRVSDSSYEQYF. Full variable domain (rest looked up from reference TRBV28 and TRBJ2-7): DVKVTQSSRYLVKRTGEKVFLECVQDMDHENMFWYRQDPGLGLRLIYFSYDVKMKEKGDIPEGYSVSREKKERFSLILESASTNQTSMYLCASSFRVSDSSYEQYFGPGTRLTVT.

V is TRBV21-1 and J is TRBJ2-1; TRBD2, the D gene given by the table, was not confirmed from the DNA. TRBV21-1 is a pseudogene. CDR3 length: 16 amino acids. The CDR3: CASSTEEPLHYNEQFF. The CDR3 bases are TGTGCCAGCAGCACCGAGGAACCGTTACACTACAATGAGCAGTTCTTC.

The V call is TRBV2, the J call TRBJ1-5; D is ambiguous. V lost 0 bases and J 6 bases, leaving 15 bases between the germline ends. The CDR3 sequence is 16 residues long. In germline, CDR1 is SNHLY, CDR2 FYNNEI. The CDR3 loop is CASSEALWGTIQPQHF. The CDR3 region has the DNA TGTGCCAGCAGTGAAGCGCTTTGGGGAACGATTCAGCCCCAGCATTTT.

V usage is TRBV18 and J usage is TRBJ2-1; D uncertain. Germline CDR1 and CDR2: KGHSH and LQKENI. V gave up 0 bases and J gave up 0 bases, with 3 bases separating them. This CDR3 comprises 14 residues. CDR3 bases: TGTGCCAGCTCACCACCAGTCTCCTACAATGAGCAGTTCTTC. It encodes CASSPPVSYNEQFF.

The CDR3 is CASSLTSGRADTQYF. In DNA, the CDR3 is TGTGCCAGCAGCTTAACTAGCGGGAGGGCAGATACGCAGTATTTT. The chain employs TRBV13 and TRBJ2-3, with 13 positions matching TRBD2. There are 15 residues in the CDR3. Unmatched junction bases numbered 0, after V lost 2 bases and J lost 4 bases. Germline CDR1 is PRHDT and CDR2 is FYEKMQ (reference sequence).

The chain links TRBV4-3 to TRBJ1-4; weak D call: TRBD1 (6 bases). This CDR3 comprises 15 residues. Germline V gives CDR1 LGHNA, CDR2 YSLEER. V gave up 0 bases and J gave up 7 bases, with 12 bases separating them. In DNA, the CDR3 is TGCGCCAGCAGCCAAGATGGGGGGCTGGGTGAAAAACTGTTTTTT. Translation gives CASSQDGGLGEKLFF.